This TCR beta chain was recovered during a study of T cells after yellow fever vaccination. Study-wide results and limits: After the booster, 96% of CD4 and 75% to 90% of CD8 primary-response clones were re-detected. The secondary response peaked faster, at day 5 versus 15, but was weaker.

TCRdb used MiXCR to reprocess the 5' RACE reads, holding one entry per CDR3 protein. This sample has a few hundred thousand distinct CDR3 sequences, with about 6.9% found just once. This clonotype was seen a few times. What it binds is unknown. Trimming removed 0 bases at V and 1 base at J, with 13 bases between. Germline V gene lookup returns CDR1 SGHRS and CDR2 YFSETQ. The CDR3 totals 16 residues. Specimen: PBMCs, collected about 41 days after the first yellow fever vaccination. The clonotype originates from a man younger than 35 who received the YFV17D yellow fever vaccine. This chain uses TRBV5-1 with TRBJ1-1; tentative D call: TRBD1 (5 bases). CDR3 in DNA: TGCGCCAGCAGCTTGGCCGGGGGGTTGGGGAACACTGAAGCTTTCTTT. Encoded protein: CASSLAGGLGNTEAFF.